The T cell receptor (beta chain) under discussion was sequenced for a study of cytomegalovirus exposure and HLA in healthy donors. Study findings and constraints: HLA alleles showed associations with 16,951 TCR beta sequences in a later analysis, at a 0.05 false discovery rate. According to a later analysis, donors in an Asian-associated ancestry cluster reportedly had fewer N-insertions than the roughly 720-donor mean.

CDR3 length equals 16 residues. The germline V gene encodes CDR1 SGHAT and CDR2 FQNNGV. V shed 5 bases, J shed 3 bases, and the junction held 11 bases outside the gene matches. On this clone itself: The antigen is not known.

With 60 Vbeta and 13 Jbeta primers, the PCR was carried out. Clones were read by immunoSEQ multiplex PCR, and TCRdb kept only the in-frame ones, dropping some. The sample's table shows around 140,000 clones. The chain employs TRBV11-2 and TRBJ1-1, with 8 bases matching TRBD1. Sequencing was performed on PBMCs. The sequence was collected from a male donor in good health and CMV-seronegative. The CDR3 reads CASSLRQGTSYTEAFF. In DNA, the CDR3 is TGTGCCAGCAGCCTGAGACAGGGGACCTCTTACACTGAAGCTTTCTTT. Using reference TRBV11-2 and TRBJ1-1 for the parts outside the CDR3, the full variable domain is EAGVAQSPRYKIIEKRQSVAFWCNPISGHATLYWYQQILGQGPKLLIQFQNNGVVDDSQLPKDRFSAERLKGVDSTLKIQPAKLEDSAVYLCASSLRQGTSYTEAFFGQGTRLTVV.